The present TCR beta chain was sequenced within a study of blood T cell repertoires in COVID-19. The data were produced by immunoSEQ multiplex PCR, yet TCRdb's version contains in-frame clones alone and is incomplete. The sample consists of roughly 400,000 clones, roughly 90% of them appearing once. Trimming shortened V by 7 bases and J by 5 bases, and 17 bases separated the two germline ends. Germline-derived CDR1 and CDR2 are SNHLY and FYNNEI. CDR3 size: 14 residues. This chain uses TRBV2 with TRBJ1-1, with D uncertain. This TCR was sampled from a woman in her late teens or twenties who had been exposed to COVID-19. Sequencing input: PBMCs or T cells enriched from blood (not recorded which). The CDR3 nucleotides read TGTGCCAGCATTACCCTGGTGAGGAGGACTGAAGCTTTCTTT. This codes for CASITLVRRTEAFF.